This T cell receptor (beta chain) was sequenced during a study of beta chain features in type 1 diabetes. Study findings and constraints: Across patients, naive, central memory and Treg TCRB repertoires exhibited apparently greater similarity than was observed across healthy donors. Whether HLA type influences TCRB rearrangement remained unresolved here.

This clone was observed a handful of times. Its antigen is still unknown. The CDR3 contains 16 residues. V dropped 4 bases and J dropped 2; count of bases not matched to a gene: 7. Per the germline V gene, CDR1 is SGHNT and CDR2 is YYREEE (reference sequence). Sorting with CD45RO/CCR7/CD25/CD127/CD95/CD27 yielded naive, central memory, regulatory and stem-like memory CD4+ cells. The entirety of the isolated RNA underwent reverse transcription, so expressed TCRB transcripts were sequenced. The protocol was immunoSEQ multiplex PCR, while the TCRdb copy is restricted to in-frame clones and leaves out a portion. The sample lists over 700,000 clones, 17% occurring once.

The sequencing input was naive CD4+ T cells from blood. The receptor was isolated from a woman between 18 and 29 years old in good health. This chain joins TRBV5-4 and TRBJ2-3, with 10 nucleotides matching TRBD2. CDR3 protein: CASSRAGGILTDTQYF. The CDR3 DNA sequence: TGTGCCAGCAGCCGAGCGGGAGGGATCCTCACAGATACGCAGTATTTT.